This is a list of T cell receptor beta chains from one sample in a study of T cells in localized non-small cell lung cancer. Generated by immunoSEQ multiplex PCR, the TCRdb table keeps only in-frame clones and is missing some. The table shows some 50,000 clones, with approximately 86% occurring only once. The material was PBMCs, obtained before any cancer treatment. Receptor source: a female donor with stage II lung adenocarcinoma. CDR3s leave out the opening cysteine and the closing phenylalanine or tryptophan. Each record gives: V gene, J gene, CDR3 protein.

TRBV5-1	TRBJ2-1	ASKTGGGNSGNEQF
TRBV5-6	TRBJ2-5	ASSLAPGGTQY
TRBV7-9	TRBJ1-4	ASSSPDRRNEKLF
TRBV27	TRBJ1-4	ASSLQLGEKLF
TRBV7-7	TRBJ2-2	ASSLDRNTGELF
TRBV6-5	TRBJ1-6	ASSYSTNSPLH
TRBV4-1	TRBJ1-6	ASSQDRGAYSPLH
TRBV9	TRBJ1-1	ASSPRNTEAF
TRBV10-1	TRBJ1-2	ASSGQGVDGYT
TRBV19	TRBJ2-1	ASSMGQGGNNEQF
TRBV19	TRBJ2-1	ASSMGTESNEQF
TRBV7-9	TRBJ2-5	ASSLDSTGWQETQY
TRBV11-3	TRBJ2-1	ASSLGGGGYNEQF
TRBV7-8	TRBJ1-6	ASSFRQGHNSPLH
TRBV6-1	TRBJ1-5	ASSEGYSNQPQH
TRBV6-5	TRBJ2-1	ASTMGTGGNEQF
TRBV6-5	TRBJ2-7	ASRIGRGDYEQY
TRBV29-1	TRBJ2-3	SVALTGTDTQY
TRBV10-3	TRBJ2-1	ATKLAGDYNEQF
TRBV9	TRBJ2-3	ASSVALAGHTDTQY
TRBV28	TRBJ1-4	ASRGSGTAEKLF
TRBV5-1	TRBJ1-6	ASSIDRGGSPLH
TRBV6-1	TRBJ1-4	ASRLGSNEKLF
TRBV30	TRBJ2-7	AWSAGTGNHEQY
TRBV10-3	TRBJ2-1	AISESLGGGTGEQF
TRBV5-1	TRBJ1-1	ASSLPGDTEAF
TRBV6-5	TRBJ1-6	ASGTDNSPLH
TRBV7-9	TRBJ2-5	ASTRGGAGEGETQY
TRBV5-1	TRBJ2-3	ASSRINQDTQY
TRBV5-1	TRBJ1-1	ASRMETEAF
TRBV6-5	TRBJ2-7	ASSYSQGIYEQY
TRBV10-3	TRBJ2-7	AIGRQGGSYEQY
TRBV2	TRBJ2-1	ASSEDVSSYNEQF
TRBV2	TRBJ2-1	ASSLEAGESNEQF
TRBV16	TRBJ1-5	ASSQSGNAWGNQPQH